Below, 14 T cell receptor beta chains from the same sample are listed, as sequenced in a study of T cell responses to AZD1222 COVID-19 vaccine. This table comes from immunoSEQ multiplex PCR, and its TCRdb copy is limited to in-frame clones, with some not included. The sample lists roughly 150,000 clones; around 90% were seen once. The sample in question was peripheral blood, obtained 28 days after the second AZD1222 dose. The receptors here all came from an adult who received the AZD1222 COVID-19 vaccine.

The gene calls are TRBV2 and TRBJ1-4; D ambiguous. Germline-derived CDR1 and CDR2 are SNHLY and FYNNEI. Trimming pared 9 bases from V and 3 bases from J, leaving 14 bases between. The CDR3 is made up of 14 amino acids. In DNA form, the CDR3 reads TGTGCCAGAGGACGTGATGGTCCTAATGAAAAACTGTTTTTT. Protein: CARGRDGPNEKLFF.

This chain joins TRBV6-4 and TRBJ1-6; D gene unclear. The germline gives CDR1 MRHNA, CDR2 SNTAGT. The V gene lost 0 bases and the J gene lost 8 bases, with 8 bases spanning the gap. CDR3 length: 14 residues. The CDR3 bases are TGTGCCAGCAGTGACTCGCAAAGTCATTCACCCCTCCACTTT. Its translation: CASSDSQSHSPLHF.

The chain employs TRBV10-1 and TRBJ1-5; D possibly corresponds to TRBD1 (5 bases). The CDR3 contains 12 residues. Trimming took off 5 bases at V and 7 bases at J, with 9 bases between the two ends. Germline V gene sequence: CDR1 WNHNN, CDR2 SYGVQD (reference sequence). The CDR3 here is CASSPGDQPQHF. In DNA form, the CDR3 reads TGCGCCAGCAGTCCGGGGGACCAGCCCCAGCATTTT.

This clone has a handful of counts. The gene calls are TRBV4-2 and TRBJ2-7, with TRBD1 matching over 8 bases. Germline V gene sequence: CDR1 LGHNA, CDR2 YNFKEQ. The length of the CDR3 is 15 residues. The ends lost 2 bases at V and 0 bases at J; junction bases unmatched: 3. The CDR3 coding sequence is TGTGCCAGCAGCCAACTGGGACAGGCCTCCTACGAGCAGTACTTC. This encodes CASSQLGQASYEQYF.

The CDR3 protein is CAIRDRDSQETQYF. The DNA of the CDR3 is TGTGCCATCAGGGACCGGGACAGTCAAGAGACCCAGTACTTC. The chain links TRBV10-3 to TRBJ2-5, with 7 bases fitting TRBD1. Germline CDR1 ENHRY, CDR2 SYGVKD. The CDR3 length is 14 residues. The junction had 6 bases not matched to a gene; V was cut back by 6 bases and J by 2 bases.

V is TRBV7-2 and J is TRBJ2-3; 7 bases match TRBD1. V gave up 4 bases and J gave up 5 bases; unmatched junction bases: 9. The CDR3 runs 15 residues. Germline V gene lookup returns CDR1 SGHTA and CDR2 FQGNSA. CDR3 loop: CASSYPTGMGDTQYF. Written as DNA, the CDR3 is TGTGCCAGCAGCTATCCGACAGGGATGGGAGATACGCAGTATTTT.

The CDR3 nucleotides read TGTGCCAGCAGCTTGACAGGGGTGGGTTCACCCCTCCACTTT. As protein: CASSLTGVGSPLHF. This chain connects TRBV7-9 to TRBJ1-6, with 8 bases matching TRBD1. V gave up 3 bases and J gave up 9 bases; unmatched junction bases: 4. The CDR3 spans 14 residues. CDR1 SEHNR and CDR2 FQNEAQ come from the germline V gene (reference sequence).

V usage is TRBV6-5 and J usage is TRBJ2-2, with TRBD1 identical over 8 bases. The germline CDR1 and CDR2 sequences are MNHEY and SVGAGI. The CDR3 is made up of 15 amino acids. The J segment lost 5 bases and the V segment lost 6 bases, leaving 8 bases of the junction unmatched. The CDR3 DNA is TGTGCCAGCAGGGACAGGGACGGATTAACCGGGGAGCTGTTTTTT. It specifies CASRDRDGLTGELFF.

CDR3 in amino acids: CASNRWGGALAFF. The CDR3 DNA follows: TGTGCCAGCAACCGGTGGGGCGGGGCCCTTGCGTTCTTC. The J gene is TRBJ2-1, the V gene TRBV28, with a tentative D call TRBD2 (6 bases). V shed 7 bases and J shed 15 bases, with 22 bases lying between them. Germline-derived CDR1 and CDR2 are MDHEN and SYDVKM. CDR3 length: 13 residues.

As for this clone: Since the CDR3 does not end with the conserved phenylalanine or tryptophan, this likely comes from a read error. The chain recombines TRBV2 with TRBJ1-5; unclear D gene. The germline CDR1 and CDR2 sequences are SNHLY and FYNNEI. The CDR3 extends over 16 amino acids. V lost 5 bases and J 3 bases, leaving 17 bases between the germline ends. The CDR3 DNA follows: TGTGCCAGCAGTAAAGACTCGGCGGGGAACAATCAGCCCCAGCATCTT. Protein product: CASSKDSAGNNQPQHL.

The genes are TRBV5-1 and TRBJ2-3; D ambiguous. The CDR3 has 14 residues. Germline CDR1 is SGHRS and CDR2 is YFSETQ. Trimming cost V 2 bases and J 0 bases, with 7 bases left between them. The CDR3 bases are TGCGCCAGCAGCTTCCAACCTAGCACAGATACGCAGTATTTT. Its translation: CASSFQPSTDTQYF.

In regard to this clone: A read error may account for a junction end that differs from germline. The chain has TRBV7-9 and TRBJ2-1; D possibly corresponds to TRBD1 (6 bases). The CDR3 is 12 residues long. Germline-derived CDR1 and CDR2 are SEHNR and FQNEAQ (reference sequence). DNA of the CDR3: TGTGCCAGCAGTTTAGACTCACAGGGGCAGTTCTTC. This sequence encodes CASSLDSQGQFF.

The J gene is TRBJ2-7, the V gene TRBV5-1, with 7 bases lining up with TRBD1. The junction had 2 bases not matched to a gene; V was cut back by 0 bases and J by 5 bases. CDR1 is SGHRS and CDR2 is YFSETQ in the germline V gene. The CDR3 covers 13 residues. CDR3 protein: CASSLDRGHEQYF. The CDR3 DNA reads as TGCGCCAGCAGCTTGGACAGGGGCCACGAGCAGTACTTC.

The V call is TRBV28, the J call TRBJ2-5; D may be TRBD1 (5 bases). CDR3 size: 12 residues. The V gene lost 6 bases and the J gene lost 4 bases, with 9 bases spanning the gap. Germline values: CDR1 MDHEN, CDR2 SYDVKM. CDR3 in amino acids: CASRGPLETQYF. The CDR3 bases are TGTGCCAGCAGGGGGCCCCTAGAGACCCAGTACTTC. The entire variable domain, with the rest obtained from reference TRBV28 and TRBJ2-5, is as follows: DVKVTQSSRYLVKRTGEKVFLECVQDMDHENMFWYRQDPGLGLRLIYFSYDVKMKEKGDIPEGYSVSREKKERFSLILESASTNQTSMYLCASRGPLETQYFGPGTRLLVL.